This entry is about one TCR beta chain. Antigen unknown. A much larger clone lies one base from this, so it may be a read error. The data derive from a study of T cells in Graves' hyperthyroidism and ophthalmopathy. Hyperthyroidism had been newly diagnosed in patients aged 18 to 65, and its duration was under 2 months. Uncontrolled infection, other autoimmune disease, pregnancy or lactation excluded patients. The CDR3 sequence is 16 residues long. The J segment lost 0 bases and the V segment lost 6 bases, leaving 10 bases of the junction unmatched. Per germline, CDR1 SNHLY and CDR2 FYNNEI. Study results and caveats: Most expanded thyroid clonotypes above 0.001 recurred in blood.

Amplified TCR beta CDR3 regions derived from RNA transcripts. HTBI primers were employed in a first-round RT-PCR of the TCR CDR3. Using its own MiXCR run on the multiplex PCR reads, TCRdb lists one record per CDR3 protein. The sample yields nearly 750,000 distinct CDR3 sequences, 35% seen once. The material sequenced was blood. The chain combines TRBV2 with TRBJ1-1, with 7 bases matching TRBD1. This sequence was found in a woman in her thirties or forties with Graves' hyperthyroidism. As DNA, the CDR3 is TGTGCCAGCAGAGGCCGGGACAGAATAATGAACACTGAAGCTTTCTTT. Residues: CASRGRDRIMNTEAFF.